This paragraph covers one TCR beta chain sequence. Its antigen is not identified. The data originate from a study of shared clonotypes between healthy human individuals. Study conclusions and caveats: Read depth was anticipated to influence clonotype sharing among donors.

Germline CDR1 and CDR2: MNHEY and SMNVEV (reference sequence). The CDR3 has 13 residues. Unmatched junction bases numbered 4, after V lost 6 bases and J lost 4 bases. Splitting of each subset's genomic DNA was done evenly across several immunoSEQ plates. Libraries were prepared by immunoSEQ multiplex PCR; TCRdb keeps only in-frame clonotypes and omits some of them. The data contain about 770,000 clones, about two thirds of them singletons. Memory CD4+ cells were the fraction left after CD45RA+ naive selection. This TCR came from a woman in her thirties in good health. This chain uses TRBV27 with TRBJ1-1, with 8 bases matching TRBD1. Material: memory CD4+ T cells sorted from blood. Indicated subset: CD45RA-negative fraction. CDR3 DNA sequence: TGTGCCAGCAGCGATACAGGGGGCACTGAAGCTTTCTTT. Residues: CASSDTGGTEAFF.